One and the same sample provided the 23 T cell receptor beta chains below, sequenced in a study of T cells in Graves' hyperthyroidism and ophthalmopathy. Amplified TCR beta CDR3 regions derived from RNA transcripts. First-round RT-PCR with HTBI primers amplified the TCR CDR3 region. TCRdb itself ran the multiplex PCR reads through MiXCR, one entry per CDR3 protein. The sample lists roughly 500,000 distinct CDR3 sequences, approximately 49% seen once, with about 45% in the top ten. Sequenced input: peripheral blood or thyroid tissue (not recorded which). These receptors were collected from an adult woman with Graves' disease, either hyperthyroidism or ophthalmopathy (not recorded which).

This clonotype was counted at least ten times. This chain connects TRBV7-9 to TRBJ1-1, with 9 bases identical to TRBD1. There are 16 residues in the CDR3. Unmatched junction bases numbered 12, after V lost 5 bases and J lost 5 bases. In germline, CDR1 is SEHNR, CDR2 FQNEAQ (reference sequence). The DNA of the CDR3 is TGTGCCAGCAGCCAACTAAAACAGGGGGCTGGGACTGAAGCTTTCTTT. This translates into CASSQLKQGAGTEAFF.

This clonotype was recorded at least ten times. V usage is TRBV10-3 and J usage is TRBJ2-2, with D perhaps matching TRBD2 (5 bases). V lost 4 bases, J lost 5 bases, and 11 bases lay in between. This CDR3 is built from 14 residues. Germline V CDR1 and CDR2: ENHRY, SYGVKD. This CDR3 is CAISGKGSTGELFF. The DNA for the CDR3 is TGTGCCATCAGTGGTAAAGGGAGTACCGGGGAGCTGTTTTTT.

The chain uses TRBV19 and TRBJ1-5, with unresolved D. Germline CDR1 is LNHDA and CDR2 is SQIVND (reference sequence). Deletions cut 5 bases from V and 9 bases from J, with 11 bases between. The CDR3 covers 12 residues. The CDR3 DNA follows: TGTGCCAGTAGTGTGTCAGAGGGGCCCCAGCATTTT. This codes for CASSVSEGPQHF.

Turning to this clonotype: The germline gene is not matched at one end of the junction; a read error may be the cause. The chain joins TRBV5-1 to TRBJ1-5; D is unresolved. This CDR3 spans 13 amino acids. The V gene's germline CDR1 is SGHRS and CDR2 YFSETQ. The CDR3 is CASSLHVDQPQHF. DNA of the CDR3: TGTGCCAGCAGCTTGCATGTCGACCAGCCCCAGCATTTT.

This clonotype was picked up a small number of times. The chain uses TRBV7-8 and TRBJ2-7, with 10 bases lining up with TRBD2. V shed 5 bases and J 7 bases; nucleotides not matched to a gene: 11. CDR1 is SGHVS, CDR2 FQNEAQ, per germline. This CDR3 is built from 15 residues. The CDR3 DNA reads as TGTGCCAGCAGCCCCGCTAGCGGGAGTACGCGGGAGCAGTACTTC. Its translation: CASSPASGSTREQYF.

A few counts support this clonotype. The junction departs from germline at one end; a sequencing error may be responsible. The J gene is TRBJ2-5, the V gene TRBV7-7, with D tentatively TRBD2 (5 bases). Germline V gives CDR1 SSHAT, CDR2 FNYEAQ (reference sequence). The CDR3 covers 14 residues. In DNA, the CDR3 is TGTGCTAGCAGCTTGTCCCGGGGAGAAGAGACCCAGTACTTC. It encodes CASSLSRGEETQYF.

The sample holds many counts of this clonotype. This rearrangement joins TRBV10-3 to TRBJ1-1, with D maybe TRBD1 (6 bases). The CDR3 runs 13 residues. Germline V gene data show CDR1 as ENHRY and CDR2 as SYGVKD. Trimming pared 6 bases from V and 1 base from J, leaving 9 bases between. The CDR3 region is CAIREDRNTEAFF. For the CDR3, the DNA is TGTGCCATCAGGGAGGACAGGAACACTGAAGCTTTCTTT.

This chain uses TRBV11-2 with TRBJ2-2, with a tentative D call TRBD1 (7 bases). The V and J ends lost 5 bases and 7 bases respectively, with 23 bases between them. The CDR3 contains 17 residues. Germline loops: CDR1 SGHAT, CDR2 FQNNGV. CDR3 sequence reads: CASSQDIRRGRIGELFF. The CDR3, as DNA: TGTGCCAGCAGCCAAGATATTAGGAGGGGGCGAATCGGGGAGCTGTTTTTT.

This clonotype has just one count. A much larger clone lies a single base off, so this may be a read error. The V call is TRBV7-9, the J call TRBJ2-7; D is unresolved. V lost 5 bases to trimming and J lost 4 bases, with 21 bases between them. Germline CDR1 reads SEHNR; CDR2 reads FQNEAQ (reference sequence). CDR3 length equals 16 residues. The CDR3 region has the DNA TGTGCCAGCAGCCCCTCTGGTAGCCCCAAACCATACGAGCAGTACTTC. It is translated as CASSPSGSPKPYEQYF.

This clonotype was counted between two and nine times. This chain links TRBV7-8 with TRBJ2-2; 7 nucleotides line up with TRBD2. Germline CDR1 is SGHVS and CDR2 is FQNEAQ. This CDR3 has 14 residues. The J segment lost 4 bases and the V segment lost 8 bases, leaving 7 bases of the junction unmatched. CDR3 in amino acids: CASPPGGRTGELFF. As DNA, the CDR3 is TGTGCCAGCCCGCCGGGAGGACGCACCGGGGAGCTGTTTTTT.

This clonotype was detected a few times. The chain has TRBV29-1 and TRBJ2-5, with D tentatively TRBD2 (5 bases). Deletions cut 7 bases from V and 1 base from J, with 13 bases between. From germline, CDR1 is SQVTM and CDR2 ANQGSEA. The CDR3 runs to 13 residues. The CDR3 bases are TGCAGCGGCGGGCAGCGGTTCCAAGAGACCCAGTACTTC. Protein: CSGGQRFQETQYF.

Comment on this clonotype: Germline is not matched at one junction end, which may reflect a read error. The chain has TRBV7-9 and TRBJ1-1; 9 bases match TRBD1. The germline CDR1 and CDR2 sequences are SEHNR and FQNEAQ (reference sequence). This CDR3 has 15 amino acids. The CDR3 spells CASSGNRGQNTEAFF. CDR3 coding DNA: TGCGCCAGCAGCGGGAACAGGGGGCAGAACACTGAAGCTTTCTTT.

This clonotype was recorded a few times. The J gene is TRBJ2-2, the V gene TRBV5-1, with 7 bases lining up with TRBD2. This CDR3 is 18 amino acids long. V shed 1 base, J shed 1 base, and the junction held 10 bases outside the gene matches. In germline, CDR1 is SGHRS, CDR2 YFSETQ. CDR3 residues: CASSLKFSGGLNTGELFF. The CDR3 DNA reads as TGCGCCAGCAGCTTGAAGTTTTCGGGAGGCTTGAACACCGGGGAGCTGTTTTTT.

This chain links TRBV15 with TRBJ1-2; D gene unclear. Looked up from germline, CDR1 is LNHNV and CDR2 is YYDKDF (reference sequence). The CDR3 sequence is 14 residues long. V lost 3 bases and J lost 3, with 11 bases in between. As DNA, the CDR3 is TGTGCCACCAGCAGGATAGGGAGAGACTATGGCTACACCTTC. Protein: CATSRIGRDYGYTF.

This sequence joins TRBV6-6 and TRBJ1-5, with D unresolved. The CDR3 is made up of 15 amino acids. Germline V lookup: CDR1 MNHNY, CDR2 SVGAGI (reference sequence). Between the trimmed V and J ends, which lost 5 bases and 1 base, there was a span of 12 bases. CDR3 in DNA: TGTGCCAGCAGTGAGGGCTCGGGCAGCAATCAGCCCCAGCATTTT. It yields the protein CASSEGSGSNQPQHF.

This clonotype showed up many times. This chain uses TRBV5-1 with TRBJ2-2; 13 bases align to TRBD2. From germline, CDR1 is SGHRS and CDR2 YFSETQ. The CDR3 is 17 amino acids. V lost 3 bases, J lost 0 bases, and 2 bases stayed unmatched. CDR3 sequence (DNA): TGCGCCAGCAGCTGGGGACTAGCGGGACCGAACACCGGGGAGCTGTTTTTT. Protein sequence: CASSWGLAGPNTGELFF.

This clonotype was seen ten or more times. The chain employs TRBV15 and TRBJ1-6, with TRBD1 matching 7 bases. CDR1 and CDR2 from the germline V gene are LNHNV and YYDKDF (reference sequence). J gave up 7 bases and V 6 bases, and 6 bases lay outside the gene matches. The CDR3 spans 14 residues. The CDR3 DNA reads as TGTGCCACCAGTGTAGGCAGGGGGAATTCACCCCTCCACTTT. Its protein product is CATSVGRGNSPLHF. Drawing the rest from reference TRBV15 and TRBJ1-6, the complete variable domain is DAMVIQNPRYQVTQFGKPVTLSCSQTLNHNVMYWYQQKSSQAPKLLFHYYDKDFNNEADTPDNFQSRRPNTSFCFLDIRSPGLGDTAMYLCATSVGRGNSPLHFGNGTRLTVT.

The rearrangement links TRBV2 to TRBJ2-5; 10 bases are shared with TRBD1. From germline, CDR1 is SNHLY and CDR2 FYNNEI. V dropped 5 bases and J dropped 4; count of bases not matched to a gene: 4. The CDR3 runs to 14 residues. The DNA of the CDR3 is TGTGCCAGCAGTATAAGGACAGGGGGAGAGACCCAGTACTTC. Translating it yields CASSIRTGGETQYF.

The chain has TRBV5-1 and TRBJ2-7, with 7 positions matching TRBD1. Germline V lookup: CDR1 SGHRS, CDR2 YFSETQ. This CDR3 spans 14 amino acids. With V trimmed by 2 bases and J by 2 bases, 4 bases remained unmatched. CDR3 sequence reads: CASSFSTGTYEQYF. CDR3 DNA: TGCGCCAGCAGCTTTTCGACAGGGACCTACGAGCAGTACTTC.

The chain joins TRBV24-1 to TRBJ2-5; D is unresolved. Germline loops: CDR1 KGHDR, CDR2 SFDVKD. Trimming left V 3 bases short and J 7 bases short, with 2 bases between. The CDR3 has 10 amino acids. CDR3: CATSDGTQYF. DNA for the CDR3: TGTGCCACCAGTGATGGGACCCAGTACTTC.

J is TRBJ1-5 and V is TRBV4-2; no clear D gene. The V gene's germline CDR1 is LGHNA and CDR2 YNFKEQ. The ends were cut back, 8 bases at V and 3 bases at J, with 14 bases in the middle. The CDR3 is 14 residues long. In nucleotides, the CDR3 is TGTGCCAGCGCGGCCCGGGGAGACAATCAGCCCCAGCATTTT. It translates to CASAARGDNQPQHF.

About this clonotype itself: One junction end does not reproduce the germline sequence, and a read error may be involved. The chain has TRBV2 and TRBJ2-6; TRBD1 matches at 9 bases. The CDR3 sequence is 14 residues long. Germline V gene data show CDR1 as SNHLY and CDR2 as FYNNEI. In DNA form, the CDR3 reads TGTGCCAGCAGTCACAGGGGGCGAAGGAACACTGAAGCTTTC. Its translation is CASSHRGRRNTEAF.

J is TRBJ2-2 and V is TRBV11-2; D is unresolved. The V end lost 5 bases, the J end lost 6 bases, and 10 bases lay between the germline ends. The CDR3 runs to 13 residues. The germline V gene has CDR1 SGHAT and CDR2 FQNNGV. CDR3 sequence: CASSHGRAGELFF. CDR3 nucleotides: TGTGCCAGCAGCCATGGACGTGCCGGGGAGCTGTTTTTT.